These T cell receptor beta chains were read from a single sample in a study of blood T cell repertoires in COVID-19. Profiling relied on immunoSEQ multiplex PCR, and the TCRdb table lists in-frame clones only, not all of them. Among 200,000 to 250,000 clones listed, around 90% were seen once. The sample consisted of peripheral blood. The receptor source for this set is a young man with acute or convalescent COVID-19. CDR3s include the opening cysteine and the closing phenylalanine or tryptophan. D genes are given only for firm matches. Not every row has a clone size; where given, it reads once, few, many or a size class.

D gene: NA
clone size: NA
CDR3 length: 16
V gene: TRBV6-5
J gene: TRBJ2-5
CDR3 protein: CASSSFRQARGETQYF
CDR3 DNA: TGTGCCAGCAGTTCCTTCCGACAGGCGAGAGGAGAGACCCAGTACTTC

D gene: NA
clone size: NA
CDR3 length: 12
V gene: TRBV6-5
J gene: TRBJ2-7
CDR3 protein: CASSNYRYEQYF
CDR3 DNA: TGTGCCAGCAGTAACTACAGATACGAGCAGTACTTC

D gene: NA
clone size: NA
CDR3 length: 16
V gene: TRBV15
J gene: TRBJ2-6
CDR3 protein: CATSRRRSSGANVLTF
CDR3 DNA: TGTGCCACCAGCAGGAGACGGAGCTCTGGGGCCAACGTCCTGACTTTC

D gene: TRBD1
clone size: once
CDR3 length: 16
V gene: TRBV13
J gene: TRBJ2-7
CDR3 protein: CASSLTDRDRNGEQYF
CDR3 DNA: TGTGCCAGCAGCCTTACAGACAGGGACCGAAACGGCGAGCAGTACTTC

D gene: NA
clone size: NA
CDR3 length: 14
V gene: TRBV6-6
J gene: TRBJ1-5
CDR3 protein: CASSYSGGGQPQHF
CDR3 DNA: TGTGCCAGCAGTTACTCAGGGGGTGGTCAGCCCCAGCATTTT

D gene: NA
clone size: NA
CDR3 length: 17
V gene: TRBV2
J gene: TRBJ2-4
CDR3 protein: CASREGYRGLAKNIQYF
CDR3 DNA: TGTGCCAGCAGGGAAGGATACAGGGGACTAGCCAAAAACATTCAGTACTTC

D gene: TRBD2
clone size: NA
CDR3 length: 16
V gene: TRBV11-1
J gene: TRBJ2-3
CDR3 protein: CASSSGSGRGTDTQYF
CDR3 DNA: TGTGCCAGCAGCTCGGGAAGCGGGAGGGGGACAGATACGCAGTATTTT

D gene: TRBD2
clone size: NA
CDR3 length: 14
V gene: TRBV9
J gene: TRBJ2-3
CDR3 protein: CASSQGLAVDTQYF
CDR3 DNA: TGTGCCAGCAGCCAGGGACTAGCGGTAGATACGCAGTATTTT

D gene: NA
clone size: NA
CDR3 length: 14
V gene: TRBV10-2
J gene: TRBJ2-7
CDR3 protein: CASSDLLSSEGQYF
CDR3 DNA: TGCGCCAGCAGTGACCTCTTATCGTCGGAGGGGCAGTACTTC

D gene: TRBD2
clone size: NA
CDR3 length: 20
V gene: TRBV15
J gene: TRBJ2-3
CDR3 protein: CATSRDRVRGSGRKTDTQYF
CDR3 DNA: TGTGCCACCAGCAGAGATAGGGTTCGGGGTAGCGGGAGAAAAACAGATACGCAGTATTTT

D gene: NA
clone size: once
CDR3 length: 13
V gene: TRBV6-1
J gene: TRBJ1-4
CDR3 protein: CASSEQGREKLFF
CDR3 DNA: TGTGCCAGCAGTGAACAGGGCCGGGAAAAACTGTTTTTT

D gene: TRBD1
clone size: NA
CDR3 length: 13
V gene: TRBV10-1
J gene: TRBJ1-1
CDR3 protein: CASSVQGETEAFF
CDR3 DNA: TGCGCCAGCAGTGTTCAGGGGGAAACTGAAGCTTTCTTT

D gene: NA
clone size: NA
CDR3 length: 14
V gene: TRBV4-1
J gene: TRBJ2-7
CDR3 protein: CASSQTGTPSEQYF
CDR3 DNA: TGCGCCAGCAGCCAAACCGGGACTCCCTCCGAGCAGTACTTC

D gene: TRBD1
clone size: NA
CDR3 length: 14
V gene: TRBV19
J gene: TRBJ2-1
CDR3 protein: CASRPGGRGWEQFF
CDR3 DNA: TGTGCCAGTAGGCCAGGGGGCCGGGGATGGGAGCAGTTCTTC

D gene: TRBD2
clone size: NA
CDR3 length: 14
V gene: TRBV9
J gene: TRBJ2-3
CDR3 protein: CASSRTSGTDTQYF
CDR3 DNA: TGTGCCAGCAGTCGGACTAGCGGAACAGATACGCAGTATTTT

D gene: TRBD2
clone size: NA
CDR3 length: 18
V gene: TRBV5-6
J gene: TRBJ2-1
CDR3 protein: CASSSRTSGAQSYNEQFF
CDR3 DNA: TGTGCCAGCAGCTCTCGGACTAGCGGGGCCCAATCCTACAATGAGCAGTTCTTC

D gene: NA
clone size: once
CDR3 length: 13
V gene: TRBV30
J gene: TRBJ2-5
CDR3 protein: CAWRRGYQETQYF
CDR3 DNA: TGTGCCTGGAGAAGGGGATATCAAGAGACCCAGTACTTC

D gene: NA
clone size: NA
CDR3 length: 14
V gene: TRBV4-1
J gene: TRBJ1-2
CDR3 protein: CASSQAGQFYGYTF
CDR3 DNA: TGCGCCAGCAGCCAAGCAGGACAGTTCTATGGCTACACCTTC

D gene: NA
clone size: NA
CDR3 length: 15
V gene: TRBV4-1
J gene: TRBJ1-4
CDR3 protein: CASSQVAGASEKLFF
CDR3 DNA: TGCGCCAGCAGCCAAGTGGCGGGGGCTAGTGAAAAACTGTTTTTT

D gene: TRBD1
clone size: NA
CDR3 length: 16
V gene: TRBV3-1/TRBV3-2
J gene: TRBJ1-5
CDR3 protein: CASSRSGTGGNQPQHF
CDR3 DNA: TGTGCCAGCAGCCGATCCGGGACAGGGGGAAATCAGCCCCAGCATTTT

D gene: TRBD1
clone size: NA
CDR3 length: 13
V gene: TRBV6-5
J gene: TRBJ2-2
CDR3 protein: CASRTTGTGELFF
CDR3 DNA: TGTGCCAGCCGCACGACAGGGACCGGGGAGCTGTTTTTT

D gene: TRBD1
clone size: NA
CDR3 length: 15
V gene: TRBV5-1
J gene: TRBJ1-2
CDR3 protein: CASSIGTDHVYGYTF
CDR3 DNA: TGCGCCAGCAGCATTGGGACAGACCACGTCTATGGCTACACCTTC

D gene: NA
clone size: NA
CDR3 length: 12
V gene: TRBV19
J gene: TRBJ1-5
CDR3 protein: CASSITSQPQHF
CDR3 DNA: TGTGCCAGTAGTATTACGAGTCAGCCCCAGCATTTT

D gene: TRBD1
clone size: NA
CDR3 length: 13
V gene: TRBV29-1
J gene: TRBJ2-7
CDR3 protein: CSAGNRGPYEQYF
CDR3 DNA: TGCAGCGCTGGTAACAGGGGTCCCTACGAGCAGTACTTC

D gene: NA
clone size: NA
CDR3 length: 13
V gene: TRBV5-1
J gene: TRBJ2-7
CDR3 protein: CASSLDGGRPPYF
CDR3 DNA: TGCGCCAGCAGCCTGGATGGGGGCAGGCCTCCTTACTTC

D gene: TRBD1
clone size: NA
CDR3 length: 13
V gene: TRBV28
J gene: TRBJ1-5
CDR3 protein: CASIRGPNQPQHF
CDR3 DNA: TGTGCCAGCATCAGGGGGCCAAATCAGCCCCAGCATTTT

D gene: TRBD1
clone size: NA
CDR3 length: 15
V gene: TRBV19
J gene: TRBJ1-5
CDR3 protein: CASSTAGQSNQPQHF
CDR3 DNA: TGTGCCAGTAGTACCGCGGGACAGAGCAATCAGCCCCAGCATTTT

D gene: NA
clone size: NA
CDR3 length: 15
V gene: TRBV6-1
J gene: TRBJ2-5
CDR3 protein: CASSELLGYQETQYF
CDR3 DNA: TGTGCCAGCAGTGAGCTCCTGGGCTACCAAGAGACCCAGTACTTC

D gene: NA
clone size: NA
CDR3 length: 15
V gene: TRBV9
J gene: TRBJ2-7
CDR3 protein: CASSVGGGRGHEQYF
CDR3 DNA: TGTGCCAGCAGCGTAGGCGGGGGCAGGGGTCACGAGCAGTACTTC

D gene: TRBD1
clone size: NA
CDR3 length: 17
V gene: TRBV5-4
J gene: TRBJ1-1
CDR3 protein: CASSDRGVLIRNTEAFF
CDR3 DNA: TGTGCCAGCAGCGACAGGGGTGTATTAATAAGGAACACTGAAGCTTTCTTT

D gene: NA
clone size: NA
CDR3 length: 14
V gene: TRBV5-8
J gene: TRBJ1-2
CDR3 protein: CASSYKTDNYGYTF
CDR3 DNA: TGTGCCAGCAGTTATAAGACAGATAACTATGGCTACACCTTT